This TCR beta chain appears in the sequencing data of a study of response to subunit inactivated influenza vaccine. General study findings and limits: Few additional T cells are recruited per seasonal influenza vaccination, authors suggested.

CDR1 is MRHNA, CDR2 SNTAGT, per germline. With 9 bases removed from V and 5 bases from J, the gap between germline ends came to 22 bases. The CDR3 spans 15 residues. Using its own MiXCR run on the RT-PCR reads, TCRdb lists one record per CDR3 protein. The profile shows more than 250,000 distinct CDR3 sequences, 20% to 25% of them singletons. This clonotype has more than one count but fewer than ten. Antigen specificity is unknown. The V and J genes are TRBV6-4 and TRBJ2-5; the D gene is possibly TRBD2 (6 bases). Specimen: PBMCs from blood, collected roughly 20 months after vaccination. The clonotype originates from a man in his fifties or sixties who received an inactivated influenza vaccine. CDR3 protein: CARAPLSAAGETQYF. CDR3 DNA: TGTGCCAGAGCCCCTCTTTCGGCGGCGGGGGAGACCCAGTACTTC.